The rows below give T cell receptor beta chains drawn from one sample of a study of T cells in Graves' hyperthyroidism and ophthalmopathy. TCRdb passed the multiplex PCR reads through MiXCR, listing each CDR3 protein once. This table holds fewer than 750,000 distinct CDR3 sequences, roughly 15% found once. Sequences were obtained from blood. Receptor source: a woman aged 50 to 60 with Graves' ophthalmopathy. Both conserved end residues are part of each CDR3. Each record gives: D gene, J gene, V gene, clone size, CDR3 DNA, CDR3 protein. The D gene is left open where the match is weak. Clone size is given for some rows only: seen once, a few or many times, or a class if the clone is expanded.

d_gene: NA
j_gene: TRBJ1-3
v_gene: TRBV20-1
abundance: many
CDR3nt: TGCAGTGCTAGCCGAGGAGGTTTTGGAAACACCATATATTTT
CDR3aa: CSASRGGFGNTIYF

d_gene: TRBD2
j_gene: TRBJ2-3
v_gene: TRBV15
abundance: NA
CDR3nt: TGTGCCACCAGCAGTCCTTTCGAGACTAGCACAGATACGCGGTATTTT
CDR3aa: CATSSPFETSTDTRYF

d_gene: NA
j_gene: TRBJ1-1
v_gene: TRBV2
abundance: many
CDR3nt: TGTGCCAGCAGTGCCGGGGTCACTGAAGCTTTCTTT
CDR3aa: CASSAGVTEAFF

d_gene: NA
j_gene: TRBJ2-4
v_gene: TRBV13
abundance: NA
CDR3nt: TGTGCCAGCAGCCTACTCCGAGAGGGTAAAAACATTCAGTACTTC
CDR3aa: CASSLLREGKNIQYF

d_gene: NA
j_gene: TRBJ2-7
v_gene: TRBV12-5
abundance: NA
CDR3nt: TGTGCTAGTGGTTTCTCGGGGTTCTCCTACGAGCAGTACTTC
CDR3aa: CASGFSGFSYEQYF

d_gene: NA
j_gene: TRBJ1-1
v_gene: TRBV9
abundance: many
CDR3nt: TGTGCCAGCAGCGTAGTTTCAGGCCCGGGGGCTGAAGCTTTCTTT
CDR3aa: CASSVVSGPGAEAFF

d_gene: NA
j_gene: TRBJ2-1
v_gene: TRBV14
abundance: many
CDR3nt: TGTGCCAGCAGCCAATACGTGGGCAATGAGCAGTTCTTC
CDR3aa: CASSQYVGNEQFF

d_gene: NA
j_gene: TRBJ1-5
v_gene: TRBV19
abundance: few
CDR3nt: TGTGCCAGTAGTATCGGACAGTCGAGCAATCAGCCCCAGCATTTT
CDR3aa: CASSIGQSSNQPQHF

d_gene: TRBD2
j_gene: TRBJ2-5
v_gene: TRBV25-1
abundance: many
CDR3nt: TGTGCCAGCAGTCCCCTGGGACTAGCGGGAGGCGGAGAGACCCAGTACTTC
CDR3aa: CASSPLGLAGGGETQYF

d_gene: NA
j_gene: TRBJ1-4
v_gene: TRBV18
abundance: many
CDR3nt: TGTGCCAGCTCACCCATGGACCCCGAATACGAAAAACTGTTTTTT
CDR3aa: CASSPMDPEYEKLFF

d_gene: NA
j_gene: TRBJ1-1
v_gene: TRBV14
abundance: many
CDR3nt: TGTGCCAGCAGCCGGGGGTTTGGACCGAACACTGAAGCTTTCTTT
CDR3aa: CASSRGFGPNTEAFF

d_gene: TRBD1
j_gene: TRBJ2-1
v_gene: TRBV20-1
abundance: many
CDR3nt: TGCAGTGCCACGGGACAGGGCAATGAGCAGTTCTTC
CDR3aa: CSATGQGNEQFF

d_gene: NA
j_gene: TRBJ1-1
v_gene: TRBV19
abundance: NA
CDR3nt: TGTGCCAGTAGAACTGCACGGTTGAACACTGAAGCTTTCTTT
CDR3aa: CASRTARLNTEAFF

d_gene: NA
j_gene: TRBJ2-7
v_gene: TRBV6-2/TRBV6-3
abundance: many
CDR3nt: TGTGCCAGCAGTTACTCGACAGCTACCTACGAGCAGTACTTC
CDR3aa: CASSYSTATYEQYF

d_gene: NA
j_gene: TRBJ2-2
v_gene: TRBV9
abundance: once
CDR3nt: TGTGCCAGCAGCGTCGGGGAATTGAACACCGGGGAGCTGTTTTTT
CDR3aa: CASSVGELNTGELFF

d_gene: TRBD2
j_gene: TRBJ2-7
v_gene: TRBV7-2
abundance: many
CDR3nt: TGTGCCAGCAGCTTGGAGACTAGCGGGATAATTTCCTACGAGCAGTACTTC
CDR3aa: CASSLETSGIISYEQYF

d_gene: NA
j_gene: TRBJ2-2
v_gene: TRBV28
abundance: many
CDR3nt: TGTGCCAGCAGCGCCGGACAGCAACCCGGGGAGCTGTTTTTT
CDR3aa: CASSAGQQPGELFF

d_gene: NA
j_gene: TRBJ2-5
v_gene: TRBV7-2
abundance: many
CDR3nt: TGTGCCAGCAGCTTAAATGCCGAGGGGGGTGAGACCCAGTACTTC
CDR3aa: CASSLNAEGGETQYF

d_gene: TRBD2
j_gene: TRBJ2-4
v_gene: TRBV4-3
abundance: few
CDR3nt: TGCGCCAGCAGTCAAGCCGGTGGAGTGGGAGGGCCGGACAAAAACATTCAGTACTTC
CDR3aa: CASSQAGGVGGPDKNIQYF

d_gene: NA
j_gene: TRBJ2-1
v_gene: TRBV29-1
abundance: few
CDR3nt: TGCAGCGTTGCCATTGCCCGGGACGGCAACAATGAGCAGTTCTTC
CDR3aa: CSVAIARDGNNEQFF

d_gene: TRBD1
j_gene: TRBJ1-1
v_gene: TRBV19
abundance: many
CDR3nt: TGTGCCAGTAGCTTAGTACAGGGGGGGGACACTGAAGCTTTCTTT
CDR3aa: CASSLVQGGDTEAFF

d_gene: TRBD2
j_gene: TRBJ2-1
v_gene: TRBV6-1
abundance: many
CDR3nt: TGTGCCAGCAGAAAAGCGGGAAAGGGTGACCACAATGAGCAGTTCTTC
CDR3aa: CASRKAGKGDHNEQFF

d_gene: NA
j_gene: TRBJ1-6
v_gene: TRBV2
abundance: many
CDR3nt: TGTGCCAGCAACTTCTGGGGTAATTCACCCCTCCACTTT
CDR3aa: CASNFWGNSPLHF

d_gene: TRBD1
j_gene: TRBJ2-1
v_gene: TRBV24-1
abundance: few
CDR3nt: TGTGCCACCAGTGATTCCGGGACAGGGAGTTTCAATGAGCAGTTCTTC
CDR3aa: CATSDSGTGSFNEQFF

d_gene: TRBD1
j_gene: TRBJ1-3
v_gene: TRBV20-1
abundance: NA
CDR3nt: TGCAGTGCTAGAGGCGGAGGACAGGCTCCCTCTGGAAACACCATATATTTT
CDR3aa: CSARGGGQAPSGNTIYF

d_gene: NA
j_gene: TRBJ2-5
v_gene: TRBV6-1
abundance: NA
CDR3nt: TGTGCCAGCAGACTAGTCCCGAAAGAGACCCAGTACTTC
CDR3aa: CASRLVPKETQYF

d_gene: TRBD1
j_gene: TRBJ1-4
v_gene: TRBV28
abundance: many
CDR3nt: TGTGCCAGCAGAGACCTCAGGGGGGGGAGAGAAAAACTGTTTTTT
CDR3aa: CASRDLRGGREKLFF

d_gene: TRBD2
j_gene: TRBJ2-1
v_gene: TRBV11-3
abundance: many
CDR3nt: TGTGCCAGCAGTCCACCCTCACTAGCGGGAGTTTACAATGAGCAGTTCTTC
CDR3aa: CASSPPSLAGVYNEQFF

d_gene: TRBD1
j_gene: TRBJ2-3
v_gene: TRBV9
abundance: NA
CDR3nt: TGTGCCAGCAGCGCGAACAGGGGAAGCACAGATACGCAGTATTTT
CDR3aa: CASSANRGSTDTQYF

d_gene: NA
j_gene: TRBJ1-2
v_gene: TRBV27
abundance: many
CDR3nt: TGTGCCAGCAGTTTACGTACGGGGCCCCTTTATGGCTACACCTTC
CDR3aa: CASSLRTGPLYGYTF

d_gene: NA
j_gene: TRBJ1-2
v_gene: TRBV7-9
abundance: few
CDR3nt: TGTGCCAGCAGCTTAGGGGTAGGGGAGAGCTATGGCTACACCTTC
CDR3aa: CASSLGVGESYGYTF

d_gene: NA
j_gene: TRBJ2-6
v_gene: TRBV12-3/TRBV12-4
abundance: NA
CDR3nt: TGTGCCAGCAGGCCTCCCTCGGGGTACTCTGGGGCCAACGTCCTGACTTTC
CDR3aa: CASRPPSGYSGANVLTF

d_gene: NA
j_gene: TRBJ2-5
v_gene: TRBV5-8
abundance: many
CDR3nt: TGTGCCAGCAGCTTGAACCAGATTCAAGAGACCCAGTACTTC
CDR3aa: CASSLNQIQETQYF

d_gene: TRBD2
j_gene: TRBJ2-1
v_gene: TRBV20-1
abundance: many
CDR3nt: TGCAGTGCGGCGGGAGGGCCCAACAATGAGCAGTTCTTC
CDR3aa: CSAAGGPNNEQFF

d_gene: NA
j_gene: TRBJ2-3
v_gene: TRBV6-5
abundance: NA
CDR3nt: TGTGCCAGCAGTTACACGAGGGGATGGAGGGGCACAGATACGCAGTATTTT
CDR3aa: CASSYTRGWRGTDTQYF

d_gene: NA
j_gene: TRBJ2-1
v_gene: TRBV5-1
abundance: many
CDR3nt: TGCGCCAGCAGAGTTCGAGTCCGTGGCAATGAGCAGTTCTTC
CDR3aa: CASRVRVRGNEQFF

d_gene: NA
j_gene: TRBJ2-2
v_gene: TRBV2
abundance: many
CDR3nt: TGTGCCAGCATGCAGGAATACACCGGGGAGCTGTTTTTT
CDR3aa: CASMQEYTGELFF

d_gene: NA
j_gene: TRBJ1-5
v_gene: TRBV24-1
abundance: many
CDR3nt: TGTGCCACCACCGGAGGGAGACAACCTGGCAATCAGCCCCAGCATTTT
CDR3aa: CATTGGRQPGNQPQHF

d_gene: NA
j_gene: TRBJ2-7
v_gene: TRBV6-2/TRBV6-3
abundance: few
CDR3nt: TGTGCCAGCAGTTACGGGGCAACCTACGAGCAGTACTTC
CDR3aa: CASSYGATYEQYF

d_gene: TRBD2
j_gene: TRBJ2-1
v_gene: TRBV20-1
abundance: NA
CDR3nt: TGCAGTGCACCCCCGGGACTAGCCGCTGGGAATGAGCAGTTCTTC
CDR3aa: CSAPPGLAAGNEQFF

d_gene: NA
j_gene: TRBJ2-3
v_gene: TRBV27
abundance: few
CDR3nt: TGTGCCAGCAGCTGGTCTAGCACAGATACGCAGTATTTT
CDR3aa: CASSWSSTDTQYF

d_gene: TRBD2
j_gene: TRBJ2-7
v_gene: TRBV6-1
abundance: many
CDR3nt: TGTGCCAGCAGTTATGGACTAGCGTACGAGCAGTACTTC
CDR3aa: CASSYGLAYEQYF

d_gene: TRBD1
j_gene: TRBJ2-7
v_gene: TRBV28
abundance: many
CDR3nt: TGTGCCAGCAATAATCGACAGGGTCCCTACGAGCAGTACTTC
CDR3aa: CASNNRQGPYEQYF

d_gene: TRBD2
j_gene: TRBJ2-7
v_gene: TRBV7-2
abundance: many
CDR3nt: TGTGCCAGCAGCTTATATCCCGGGACTAGCGGGAGTTACTACGAGCAGTACTTC
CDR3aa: CASSLYPGTSGSYYEQYF

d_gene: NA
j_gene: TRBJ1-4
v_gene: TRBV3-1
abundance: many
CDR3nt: TGTGCCAGCAGCCAAGATTCAGCCTTTAAGGCTAATGAAAAACTGTTTTTT
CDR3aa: CASSQDSAFKANEKLFF

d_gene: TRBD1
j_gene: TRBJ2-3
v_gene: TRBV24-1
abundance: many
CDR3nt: TGTGCCACCAGTGATTCCCGACAGGGCGCAGATACGCAGTATTTT
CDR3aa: CATSDSRQGADTQYF

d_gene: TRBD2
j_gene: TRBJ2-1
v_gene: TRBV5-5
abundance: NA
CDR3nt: TGTGCCAGCAGCCCAGTAGCGGGAGATTTCGTCAATGAGCAGTTCTTC
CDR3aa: CASSPVAGDFVNEQFF

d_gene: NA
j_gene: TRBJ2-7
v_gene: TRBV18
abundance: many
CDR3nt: TGTGCCAGCTCACCAATCCTCTCACAGGGAGTCTACGAGCAGTACTTC
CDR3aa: CASSPILSQGVYEQYF

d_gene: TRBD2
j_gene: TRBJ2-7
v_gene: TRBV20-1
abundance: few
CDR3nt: TGCAGTGCTAGAGACCCAGCGGGAGATAGGTCCTACGAGCAGTACTTC
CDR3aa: CSARDPAGDRSYEQYF

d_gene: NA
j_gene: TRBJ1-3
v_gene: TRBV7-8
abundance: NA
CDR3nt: TGTGCCAGCAGCGCCCGCGGAGGTAACTCTGGAAACACCATATATTTT
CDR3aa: CASSARGGNSGNTIYF

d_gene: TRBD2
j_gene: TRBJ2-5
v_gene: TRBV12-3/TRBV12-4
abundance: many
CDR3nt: TGTGCCAGCAGTCCGGGACTAGCGGGAGGGTTGGAGACCCAGTACTTC
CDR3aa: CASSPGLAGGLETQYF

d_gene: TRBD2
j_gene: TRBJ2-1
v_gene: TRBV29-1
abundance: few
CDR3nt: TGCAGCGCTCATTCACTAGCGGGACCCGTTTCCTACAATGAGCAGTTCTTC
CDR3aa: CSAHSLAGPVSYNEQFF

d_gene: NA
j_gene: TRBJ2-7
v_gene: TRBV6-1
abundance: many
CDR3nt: TGTGCCAGCAGCCGACAAGGGACCGACTACGAGCAGTACTTC
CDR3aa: CASSRQGTDYEQYF

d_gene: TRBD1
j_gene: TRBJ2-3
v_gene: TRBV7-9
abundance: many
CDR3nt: TGTGCCAGCAGCCCCGGGACAGGGGTGGTAGCCGTTCCTAATACGCAGTATTTT
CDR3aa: CASSPGTGVVAVPNTQYF

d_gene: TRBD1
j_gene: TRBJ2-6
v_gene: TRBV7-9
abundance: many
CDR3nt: TGTGCCAGCAGCTCAGAACAGGGGTTATCGCCCTCTGGGGCCAACGTCCTGACTTTC
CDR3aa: CASSSEQGLSPSGANVLTF

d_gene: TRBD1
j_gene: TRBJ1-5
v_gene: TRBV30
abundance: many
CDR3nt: TGTGCCTGGTCCGGGACAGGGGCACGACAGCCCCAGCATTTT
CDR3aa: CAWSGTGARQPQHF

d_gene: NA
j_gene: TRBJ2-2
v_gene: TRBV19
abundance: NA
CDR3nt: TGTGCCAGTAGTATACGACTGAAGGGTTACGCGAACACCGGGGAGCTGGTTTTT
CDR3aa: CASSIRLKGYANTGELVF